This T cell receptor (beta chain) emerged from a study of technical replicates of blood from a handful of donors. The CDR3 runs 15 residues. The V gene's germline CDR1 is SGHVS and CDR2 FQNEAQ. V was clipped by 3 bases and J by 5 bases; unmatched bases: 4. Produced via immunoSEQ multiplex PCR; TCRdb's table is partial and in-frame only. The profile shows about 74,000 clones, about 88% of them singletons. V usage is TRBV7-8 and J usage is TRBJ1-4; TRBD1 agrees at 9 bases. Sequenced: T cells isolated from PBMCs. The TCR was taken from a human donor in good health. CDR3 sequence reads: CASSLAGTGNEKLFF. The CDR3 region has the DNA TGTGCCAGCAGCTTGGCCGGGACAGGGAATGAAAAACTGTTTTTT.